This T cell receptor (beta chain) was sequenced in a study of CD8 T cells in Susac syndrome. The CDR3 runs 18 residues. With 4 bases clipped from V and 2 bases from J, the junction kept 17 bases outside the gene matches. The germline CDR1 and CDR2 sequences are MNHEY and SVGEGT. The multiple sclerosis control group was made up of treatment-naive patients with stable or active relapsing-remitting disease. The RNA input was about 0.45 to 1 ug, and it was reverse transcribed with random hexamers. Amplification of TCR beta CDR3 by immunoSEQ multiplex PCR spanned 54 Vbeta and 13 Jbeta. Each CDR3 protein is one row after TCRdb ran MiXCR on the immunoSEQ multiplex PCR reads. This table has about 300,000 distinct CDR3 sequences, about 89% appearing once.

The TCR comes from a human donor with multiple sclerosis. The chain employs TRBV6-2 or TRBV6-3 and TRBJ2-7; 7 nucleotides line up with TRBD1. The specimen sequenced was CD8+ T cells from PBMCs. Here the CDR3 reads CASSSQGVTAYSTYEQYF. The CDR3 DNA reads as TGTGCCAGCAGTTCCCAGGGGGTCACAGCCTACTCCACCTACGAGCAGTACTTC.